The following is a T cell receptor beta chain sequence with its context. This CDR3 is 13 amino acids long. The V end was cut by 6 bases, the J end by 6 bases, with 13 bases between. Germline V gene lookup returns CDR1 SSHAT and CDR2 FNYEAQ (reference sequence). Source study methods: Counts of nucleated cells, estimated from reference gene primer amplification, were obtained. Profiling relied on immunoSEQ multiplex PCR, and the TCRdb table lists in-frame clones only, not all of them. For V, J and clone size, that table is used; D and trimming come from the DNA. The data show 90,000 to 120,000 clones, under 75% seen once. The record originates from a study of blood T cell repertoires in COVID-19. For the study at large: Specimens from acute and convalescent COVID-19 originated in the United States, Italy and Spain. From T cells, B-cell-depleted T cells, or PBMCs came the material, which was cDNA or gDNA.

The chain has TRBV7-7 and TRBJ2-3; a possible D gene is TRBD1 (6 bases). Sequencing used peripheral blood. This receptor was taken from a man at least 80 years old with acute or convalescent COVID-19. The CDR3 nucleotides read TGTGCCAGCAGTTCAGGGGTCTGGGATACGCAGTATTTT. It codes for CASSSGVWDTQYF.